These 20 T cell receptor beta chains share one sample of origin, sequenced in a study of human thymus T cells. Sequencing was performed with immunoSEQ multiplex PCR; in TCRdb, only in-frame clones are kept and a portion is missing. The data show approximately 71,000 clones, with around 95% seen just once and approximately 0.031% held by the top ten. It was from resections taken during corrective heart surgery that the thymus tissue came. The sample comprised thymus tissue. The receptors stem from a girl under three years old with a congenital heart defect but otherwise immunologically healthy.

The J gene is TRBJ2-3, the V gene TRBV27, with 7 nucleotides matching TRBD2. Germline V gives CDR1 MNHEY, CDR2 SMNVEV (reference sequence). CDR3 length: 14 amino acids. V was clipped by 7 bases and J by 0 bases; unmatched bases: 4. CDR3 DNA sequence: TGTGCCAGCAATAGCGGGTCTAGCACAGATACGCAGTATTTT. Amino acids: CASNSGSSTDTQYF.

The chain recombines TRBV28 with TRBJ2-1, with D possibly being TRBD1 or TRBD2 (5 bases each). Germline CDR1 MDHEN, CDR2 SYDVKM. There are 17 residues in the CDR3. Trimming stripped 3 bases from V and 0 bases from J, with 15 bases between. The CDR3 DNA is TGTGCCAGCAGTTTTCCGCCACCGAGGGGCTCCTACAATGAGCAGTTCTTC. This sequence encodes CASSFPPPRGSYNEQFF. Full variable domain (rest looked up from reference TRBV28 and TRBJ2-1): DVKVTQSSRYLVKRTGEKVFLECVQDMDHENMFWYRQDPGLGLRLIYFSYDVKMKEKGDIPEGYSVSREKKERFSLILESASTNQTSMYLCASSFPPPRGSYNEQFFGPGTRLTVL.

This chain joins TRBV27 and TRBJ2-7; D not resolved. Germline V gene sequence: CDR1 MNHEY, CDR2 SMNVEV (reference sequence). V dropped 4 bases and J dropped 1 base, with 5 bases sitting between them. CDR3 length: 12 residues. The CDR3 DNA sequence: TGTGCCAGCAGTTCCTCATCCTACGAGCAGTACTTC. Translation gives CASSSSSYEQYF.

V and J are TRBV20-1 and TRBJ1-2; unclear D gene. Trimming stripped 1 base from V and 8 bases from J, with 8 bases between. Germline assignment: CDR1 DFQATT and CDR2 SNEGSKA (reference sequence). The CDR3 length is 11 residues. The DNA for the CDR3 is TGCAGTGCTAGAGTAAGAGGGGGCTACACCTTC. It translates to CSARVRGGYTF.

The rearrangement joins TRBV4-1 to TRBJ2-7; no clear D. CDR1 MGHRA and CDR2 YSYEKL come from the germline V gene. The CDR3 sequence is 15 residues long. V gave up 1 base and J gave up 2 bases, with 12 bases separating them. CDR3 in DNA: TGCGCCAGCAGCCAAGCCCAGATTCGAGCCTACGAGCAGTACTTC. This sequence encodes CASSQAQIRAYEQYF.

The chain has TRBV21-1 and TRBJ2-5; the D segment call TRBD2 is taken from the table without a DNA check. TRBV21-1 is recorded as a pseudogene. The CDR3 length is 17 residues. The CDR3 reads CASSNSSGLEGFETQYF. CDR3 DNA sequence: TGTGCCAGCAGCAATAGCTCGGGACTAGAGGGATTCGAGACCCAGTACTTC.

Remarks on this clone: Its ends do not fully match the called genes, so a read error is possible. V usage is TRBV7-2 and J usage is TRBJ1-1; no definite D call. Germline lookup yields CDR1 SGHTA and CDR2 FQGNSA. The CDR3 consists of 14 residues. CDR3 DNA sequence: TGTGCCAGAAGCTTTCCCATTGATGGCACTGAAGCTTTCTTT. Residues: CARSFPIDGTEAFF.

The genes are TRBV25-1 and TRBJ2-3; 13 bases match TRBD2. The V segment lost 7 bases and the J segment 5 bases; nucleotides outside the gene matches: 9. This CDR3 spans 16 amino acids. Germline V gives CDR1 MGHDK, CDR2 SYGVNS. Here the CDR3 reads CASTNGLAGDGDTQYF. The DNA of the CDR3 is TGTGCCAGCACCAACGGACTAGCGGGAGATGGAGATACGCAGTATTTT. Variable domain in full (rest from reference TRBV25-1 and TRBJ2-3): EADIYQTPRYLVIGTGKKITLECSQTMGHDKMYWYQQDPGMELHLIHYSYGVNSTEKGDLSSESTVSRIRTEHFPLTLESARPSHTSQYLCASTNGLAGDGDTQYFGPGTRLTVL.

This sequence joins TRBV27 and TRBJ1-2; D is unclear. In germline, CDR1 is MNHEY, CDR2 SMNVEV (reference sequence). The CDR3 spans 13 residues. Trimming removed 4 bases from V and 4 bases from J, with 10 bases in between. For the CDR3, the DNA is TGTGCCAGCAGTTCCTCGCGGACCTATGGCTACACCTTC. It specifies CASSSSRTYGYTF.

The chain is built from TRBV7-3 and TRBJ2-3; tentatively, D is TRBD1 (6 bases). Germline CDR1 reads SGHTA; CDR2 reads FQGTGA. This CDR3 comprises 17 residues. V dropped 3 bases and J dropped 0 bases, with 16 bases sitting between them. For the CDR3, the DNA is TGTGCCAGCAGCTTTAGACCGGGACATCCGAGCACAGATACGCAGTATTTT. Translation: CASSFRPGHPSTDTQYF.

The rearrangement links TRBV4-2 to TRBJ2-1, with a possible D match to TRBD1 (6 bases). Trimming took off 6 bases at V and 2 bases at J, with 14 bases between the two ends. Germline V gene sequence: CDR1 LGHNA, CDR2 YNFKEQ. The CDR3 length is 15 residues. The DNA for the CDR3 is TGTGCCAGCAGTAGACAGGTGGGCACCTACAATGAGCAGTTCTTC. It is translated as CASSRQVGTYNEQFF.

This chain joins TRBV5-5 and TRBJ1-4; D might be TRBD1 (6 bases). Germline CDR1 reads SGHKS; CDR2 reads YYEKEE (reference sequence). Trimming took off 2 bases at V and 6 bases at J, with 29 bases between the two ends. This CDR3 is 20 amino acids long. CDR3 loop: CASSFKSGGHRAWAYEKLFF. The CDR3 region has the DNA TGTGCCAGCAGCTTTAAAAGTGGGGGACACCGCGCCTGGGCGTATGAAAAACTGTTTTTT.

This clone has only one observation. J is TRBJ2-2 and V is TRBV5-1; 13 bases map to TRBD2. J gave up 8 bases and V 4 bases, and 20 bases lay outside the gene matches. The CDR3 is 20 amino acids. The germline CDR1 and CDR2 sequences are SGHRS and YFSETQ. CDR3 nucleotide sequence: TGCGCCAGCAGCCCTTCCCGGCCGGGACTAGCGGGAACGGAGGTGGGGGAGCTGTTTTTT. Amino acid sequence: CASSPSRPGLAGTEVGELFF.

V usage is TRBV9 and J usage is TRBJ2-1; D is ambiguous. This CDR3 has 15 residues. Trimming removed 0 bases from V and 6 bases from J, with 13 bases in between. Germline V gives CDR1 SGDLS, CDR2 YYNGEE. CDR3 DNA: TGTGCCAGCAGCGTAGACGCGGTTACCCTCAATGAGCAGTTCTTC. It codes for CASSVDAVTLNEQFF.

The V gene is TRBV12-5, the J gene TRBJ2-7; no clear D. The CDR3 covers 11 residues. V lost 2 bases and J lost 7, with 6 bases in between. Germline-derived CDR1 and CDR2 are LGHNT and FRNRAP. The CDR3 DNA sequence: TGTGCTAGTGGTTTGAGGTGGGAGCAGTACTTC. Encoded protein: CASGLRWEQYF.

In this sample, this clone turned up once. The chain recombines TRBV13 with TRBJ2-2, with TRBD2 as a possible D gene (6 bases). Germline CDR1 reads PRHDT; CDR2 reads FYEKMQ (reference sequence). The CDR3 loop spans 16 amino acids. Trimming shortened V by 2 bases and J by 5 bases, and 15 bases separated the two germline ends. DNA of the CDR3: TGTGCCAGCAGCTTAAGAGCCGGAGGAGGGACCGGGGAGCTGTTTTTT. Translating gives CASSLRAGGGTGELFF.

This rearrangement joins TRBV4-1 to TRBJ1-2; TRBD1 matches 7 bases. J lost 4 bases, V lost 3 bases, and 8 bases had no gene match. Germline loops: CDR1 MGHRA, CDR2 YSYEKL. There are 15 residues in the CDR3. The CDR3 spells CASSHRDRAFYGYTF. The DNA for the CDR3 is TGCGCCAGCAGCCACCGAGACAGGGCCTTCTATGGCTACACCTTC.

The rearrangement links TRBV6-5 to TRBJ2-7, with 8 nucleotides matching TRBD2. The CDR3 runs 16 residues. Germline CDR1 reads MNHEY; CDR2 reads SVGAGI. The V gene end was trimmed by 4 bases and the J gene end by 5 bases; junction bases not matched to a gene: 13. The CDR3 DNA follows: TGTGCCAGCAGTTGGACCCGGACTAGCTCTATGGACGAGCAGTACTTC. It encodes CASSWTRTSSMDEQYF.

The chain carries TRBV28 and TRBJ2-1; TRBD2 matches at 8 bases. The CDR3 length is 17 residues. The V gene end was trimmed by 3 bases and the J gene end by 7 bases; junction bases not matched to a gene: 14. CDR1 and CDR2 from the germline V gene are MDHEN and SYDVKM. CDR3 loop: CASSLPPKRGSWNEQFF. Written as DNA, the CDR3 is TGTGCCAGCAGTTTGCCTCCCAAGCGGGGGTCTTGGAATGAGCAGTTCTTC.

CDR3 in DNA: TGTGCCAGCAGTTATTCTCGACCCCACTATGGCTACACCTTC. This gives the protein CASSYSRPHYGYTF. The chain uses TRBV6-9 and TRBJ1-2; D gene ambiguous. The CDR3 runs 14 residues. With 0 bases removed from V and 3 bases from J, the gap between germline ends came to 8 bases. The germline V gene encodes CDR1 MNHGY and CDR2 SVAAGI.